This TCR beta chain stems from a study of blood T cell repertoires in COVID-19. Germline CDR1 is SNHLY and CDR2 is FYNNEI. Trimming removed 7 bases from V and 6 bases from J; junction bases left unmatched: 7. This CDR3 comprises 14 residues. Living in 24 US areas, the participants were between about 18 and 90 years of age. Sequenced by immunoSEQ multiplex PCR; TCRdb stores in-frame clones only, minus some. The sample carries about 390,000 clones, around nine tenths recorded once. J is TRBJ1-1 and V is TRBV2; 11 bases align to TRBD1. Sequenced material: PBMCs or T cells enriched from blood (not recorded which). This clonotype was obtained from a woman aged 50 to 60 who had recovered from COVID-19. The CDR3 DNA sequence: TGTGCCAGCACTCTGGGACAGGGGGTATCTGAAGCTTTCTTT. Translation: CASTLGQGVSEAFF.